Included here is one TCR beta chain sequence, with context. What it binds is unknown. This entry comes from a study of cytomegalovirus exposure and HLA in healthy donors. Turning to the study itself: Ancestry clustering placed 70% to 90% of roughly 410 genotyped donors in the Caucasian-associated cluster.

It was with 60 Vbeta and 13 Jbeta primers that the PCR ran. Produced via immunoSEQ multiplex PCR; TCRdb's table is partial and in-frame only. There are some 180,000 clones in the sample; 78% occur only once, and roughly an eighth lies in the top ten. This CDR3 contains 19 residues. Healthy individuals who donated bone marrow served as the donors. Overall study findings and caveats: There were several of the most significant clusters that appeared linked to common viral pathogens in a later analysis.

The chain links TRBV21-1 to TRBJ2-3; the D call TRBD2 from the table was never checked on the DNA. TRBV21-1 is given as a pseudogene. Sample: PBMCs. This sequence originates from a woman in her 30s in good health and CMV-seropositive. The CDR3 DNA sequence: TGTGCCAGCAGCAAAAAAGGTCGGACTAGCGGGGAACGCACAGATACGCAGTATTTT. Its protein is CASSKKGRTSGERTDTQYF.